This TCR beta chain is drawn from a study of cytomegalovirus exposure and HLA in healthy donors. Study-wide results and caveats: Trimming of TCR beta V- and J-genes showed a link, identified in a later analysis, to a missense DCLRE1C variant. Reported results showed that the classifier diagnosed cytomegalovirus status with high specificity and sensitivity. A few CMV-associated chains were confirmed in vitro to be specific for CMV antigens.

Nominal health characterized the donors when sampled, though unrecorded immune exposures were likely. Notes on this clone: Its antigen is still unknown.

PCR used 60 Vbeta primers and 13 Jbeta primers. The protocol was immunoSEQ multiplex PCR, while the TCRdb copy is restricted to in-frame clones and leaves out a portion. The sample records more than 150,000 clones, roughly 78% being singletons. The CDR3 has 16 residues. V lost 5 bases to trimming and J lost 7 bases; unmatched junction nucleotides: 13. The germline CDR1 and CDR2 sequences are LNHDA and SQIVND (reference sequence). The rearrangement joins TRBV19 to TRBJ2-1, with 8 bases identical to TRBD2. The sample taken for sequencing was PBMCs. The clonotype was recovered from a girl aged 10 to 17 in good health and CMV-seropositive. The CDR3 region has the DNA TGTGCCAGTAGTGAGGGTAGCGGGGCGGGTGTAAATGAGCAGTTCTTC. Its protein is CASSEGSGAGVNEQFF.